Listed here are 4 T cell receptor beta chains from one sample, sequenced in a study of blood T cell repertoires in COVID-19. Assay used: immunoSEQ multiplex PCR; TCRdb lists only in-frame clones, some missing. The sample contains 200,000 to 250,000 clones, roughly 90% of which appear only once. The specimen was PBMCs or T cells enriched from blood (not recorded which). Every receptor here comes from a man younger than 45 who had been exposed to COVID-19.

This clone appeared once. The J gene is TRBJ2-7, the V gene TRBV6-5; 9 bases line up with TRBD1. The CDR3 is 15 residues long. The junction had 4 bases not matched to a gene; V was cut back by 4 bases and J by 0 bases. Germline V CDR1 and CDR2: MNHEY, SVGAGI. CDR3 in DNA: TGTGCCAGCAGTTCTCCGGGACAGGGCTCCTACGAGCAGTACTTC. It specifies CASSSPGQGSYEQYF.

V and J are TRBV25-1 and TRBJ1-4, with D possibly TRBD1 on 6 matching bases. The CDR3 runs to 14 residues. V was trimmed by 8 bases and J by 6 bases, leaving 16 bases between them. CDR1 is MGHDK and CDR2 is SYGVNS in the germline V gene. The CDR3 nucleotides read TGTGCCAGCGGCCGCGGCAGGGGTGATGAAAAACTGTTTTTT. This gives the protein CASGRGRGDEKLFF.

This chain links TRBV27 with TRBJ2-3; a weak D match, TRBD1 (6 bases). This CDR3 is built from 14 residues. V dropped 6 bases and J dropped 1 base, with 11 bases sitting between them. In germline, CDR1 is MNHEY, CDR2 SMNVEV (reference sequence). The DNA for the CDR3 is TGTGCCAGCAGCCTAGGGGGAGGCACAGATACGCAGTATTTT. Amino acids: CASSLGGGTDTQYF.

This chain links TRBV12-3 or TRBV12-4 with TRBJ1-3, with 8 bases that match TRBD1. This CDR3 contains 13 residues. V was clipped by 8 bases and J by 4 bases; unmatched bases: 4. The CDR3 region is CASGQGGGNTIYF. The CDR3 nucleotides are TGTGCCAGCGGACAGGGAGGAGGAAACACCATATATTTT.